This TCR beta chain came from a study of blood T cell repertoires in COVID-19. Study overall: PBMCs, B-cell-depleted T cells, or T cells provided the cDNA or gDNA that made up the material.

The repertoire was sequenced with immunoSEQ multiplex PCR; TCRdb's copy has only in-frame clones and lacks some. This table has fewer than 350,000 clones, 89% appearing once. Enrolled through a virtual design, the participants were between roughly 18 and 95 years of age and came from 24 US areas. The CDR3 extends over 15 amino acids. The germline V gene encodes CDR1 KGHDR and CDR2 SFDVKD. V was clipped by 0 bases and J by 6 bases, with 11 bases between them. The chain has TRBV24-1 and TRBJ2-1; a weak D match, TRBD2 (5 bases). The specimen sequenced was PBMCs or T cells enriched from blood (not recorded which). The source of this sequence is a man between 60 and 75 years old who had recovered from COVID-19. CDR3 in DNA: TGTGCCACCAGTGATTTGCTACTAGGACCCAATGAGCAGTTCTTC. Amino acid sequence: CATSDLLLGPNEQFF.